This TCR beta chain was obtained from a study of shared clonotypes between healthy human individuals. CDR1 and CDR2 from the germline V gene are LNHDA and SQIVND (reference sequence). The CDR3 runs 15 residues. Germline trimming cut 1 base from V and 5 bases from J; bases unmatched to any gene: 5. In the naive CD8 group, cells lacked CD45RO and were positively selected for CCR7, so terminally differentiated effector memory CD45RA+ cells were left out. The data were produced by immunoSEQ multiplex PCR, yet TCRdb's version contains in-frame clones alone and is incomplete. The data show under 1 million clones, with about 91% seen just once and 24% held by the top ten.

This receptor was taken from a man aged 25 to 45 in good health. Input material: naive CD8+ T cells sorted from blood. V and J are TRBV19 and TRBJ2-5; 9 bases are shared with TRBD1. CDR3 loop: CASSIGQGVAETQYF. CDR3 bases: TGTGCCAGTAGTATAGGACAGGGGGTGGCGGAGACCCAGTACTTC.